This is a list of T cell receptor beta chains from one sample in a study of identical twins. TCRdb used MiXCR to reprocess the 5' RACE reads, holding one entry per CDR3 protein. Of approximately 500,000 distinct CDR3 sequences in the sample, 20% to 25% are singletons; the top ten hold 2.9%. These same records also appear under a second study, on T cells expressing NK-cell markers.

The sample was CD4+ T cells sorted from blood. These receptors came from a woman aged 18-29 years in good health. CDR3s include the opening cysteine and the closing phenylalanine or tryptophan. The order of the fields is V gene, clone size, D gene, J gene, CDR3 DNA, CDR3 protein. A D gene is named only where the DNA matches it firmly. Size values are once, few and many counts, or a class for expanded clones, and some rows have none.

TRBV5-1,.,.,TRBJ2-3,TGCGCCAGCAGCGCGGGACGGCACACAGATACGCAGTATTTT,CASSAGRHTDTQYF
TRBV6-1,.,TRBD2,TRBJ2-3,TGTGCCAGCAGTAGATCTAGCGGCGGAGAAGATACGCAGTATTTT,CASSRSSGGEDTQYF
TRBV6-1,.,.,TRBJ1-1,TGTGCCAGCTCCCTAAAGGGGGTAGTAGCTGAAGCTTTCTTT,CASSLKGVVAEAFF
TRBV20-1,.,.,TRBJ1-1,TGCAGTGCTAGAGCCACAGTGAACACTGAAGCTTTCTTT,CSARATVNTEAFF
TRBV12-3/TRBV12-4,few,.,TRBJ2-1,TGTGCCAGCAGTGCCGGTCTCAATGAGCAGTTCTTC,CASSAGLNEQFF
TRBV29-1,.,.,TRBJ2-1,TGCAGCGTTGAGCTGCGGCGACAGGGAGGAGATGAGCAGTTCTTC,CSVELRRQGGDEQFF
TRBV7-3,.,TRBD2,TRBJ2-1,TGTGCCAGCAGCTTTAGCGGGGGCTTTTACAATGAGCAGTTCTTC,CASSFSGGFYNEQFF
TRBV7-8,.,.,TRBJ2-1,TGTGCCAGCAGCTCCCCTCTGGCGGTGTCCGGCAATGAGCAGTTCTTC,CASSSPLAVSGNEQFF
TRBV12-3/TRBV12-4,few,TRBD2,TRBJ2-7,TGTGCCAGTCGACTAGCGGCTAGCTCCTACGAGCAGTACTTC,CASRLAASSYEQYF
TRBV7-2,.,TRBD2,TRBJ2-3,TGTGCCAGCAGCCCAGGCGGGGGGGCCAAGTATTTT,CASSPGGGAKYF
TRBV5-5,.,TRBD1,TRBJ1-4,TGTGCCAGCAGATCGACAGGGGTAAATGAAAAACTGTTTTTT,CASRSTGVNEKLFF
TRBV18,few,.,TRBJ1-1,TGTGCCAGCTCACCACCGAGCAGGGGAGGGACTGAAGCTTTCTTT,CASSPPSRGGTEAFF
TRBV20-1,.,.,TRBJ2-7,TGCAGTGCGACACAGGGTGCCCACGAGCAGTACTTC,CSATQGAHEQYF
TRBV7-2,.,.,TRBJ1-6,TGTGCCAGCAGCCGGCGAAATTCACCCCTCCACTTT,CASSRRNSPLHF
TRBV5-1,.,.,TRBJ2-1,TGCGCCAGCAGCTTGGCGGCCGCCCCGGTGAATGAGCAGTTCTTC,CASSLAAAPVNEQFF
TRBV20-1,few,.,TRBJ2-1,TGCAGTGCTTTTAAGGGGCGAGAGCTAGGTGAGCAGTTCTTC,CSAFKGRELGEQFF
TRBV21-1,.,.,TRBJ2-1,TGTGCCAGCACCCAGAGTAGTCACGATAAGCAGTTCTTC,CASTQSSHDKQFF
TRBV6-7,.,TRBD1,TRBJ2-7,TGTGCCAGCAGTTACCCTGGGACAGGGGGACGGTATTGCGAGCAGTACTTC,CASSYPGTGGRYCEQYF
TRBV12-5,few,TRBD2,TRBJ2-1,TGTGCTAGTGGTAACGCGGGGGGGAGGAATGAGCAGTTCTTC,CASGNAGGRNEQFF
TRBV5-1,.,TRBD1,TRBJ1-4,TGCGCCAGCAGCCCCTTGACAGGGGGCCAAGAAAAACTGTTTTTT,CASSPLTGGQEKLFF
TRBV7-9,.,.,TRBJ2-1,TGTGCCAGCAGCTTTGGGGGGAGGAGGTTTGGTGAGCAGTTCTTC,CASSFGGRRFGEQFF
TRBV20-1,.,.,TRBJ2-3,TGCAGCGCTAGAATCCCGAGCACAGATACGCAGTATTTT,CSARIPSTDTQYF
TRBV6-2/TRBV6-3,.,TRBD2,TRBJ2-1,TGTGCCACCACCGGGGCGAGCGGGAGTTTCGGGAATGAGCAGTTCTTC,CATTGASGSFGNEQFF
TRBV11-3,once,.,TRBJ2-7,TGTGCCAGCAGTCGTGGGACGTGGACCTACGAGCAGTACTTC,CASSRGTWTYEQYF
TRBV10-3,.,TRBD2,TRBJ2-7,TGTGCCATCAGTGAGTTTACGGGAGGGTACGAGCAGTACTTC,CAISEFTGGYEQYF
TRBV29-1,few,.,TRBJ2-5,TGCAGCGGCGACAGACAAGAGACCCAGTACTTC,CSGDRQETQYF
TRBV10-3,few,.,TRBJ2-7,TGTGCCATCAGTGACAGGGCCTACGAGCAGTACTTC,CAISDRAYEQYF
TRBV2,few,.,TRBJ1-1,TGTGCCAGCAGTGTGGAGGAGAACACTGAAGCTTTCTTT,CASSVEENTEAFF
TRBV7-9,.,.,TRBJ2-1,TGTGCTAGCAGCTTAGGGTCGGCGGGGCAGTTCTTC,CASSLGSAGQFF
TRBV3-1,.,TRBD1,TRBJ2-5,TGTGCCAGCAGTCCCTCCCCTGCGGAGGCCAGGGGGCGGCAAGAGACCCAGTACTTC,CASSPSPAEARGRQETQYF
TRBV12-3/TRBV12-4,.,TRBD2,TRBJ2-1,TGTGCCAGCAGTCACGGGACTATCAAAGATGAGCAGTTCTTC,CASSHGTIKDEQFF
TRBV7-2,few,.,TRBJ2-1,TGTGCCAGCAGCTTTTCCCCAAGGAGCCATGAGCAGTTCTTC,CASSFSPRSHEQFF
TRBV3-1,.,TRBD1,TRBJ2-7,TGTGCCAGCAGCCGGAGGAGCGTAATCAGGGGGCAATACGAGCAGTACTTC,CASSRRSVIRGQYEQYF
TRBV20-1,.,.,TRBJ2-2,TGCAGTGCTAGAGTAGCGGTGAACACCGGGGAGCTGTTTTTT,CSARVAVNTGELFF
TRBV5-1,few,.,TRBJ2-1,TGCGCCAGCAGCTTAAGCCTCGATGAGCAGTTCTTC,CASSLSLDEQFF
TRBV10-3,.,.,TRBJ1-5,TGTGCCATCAGTGAGTCTCTTGACCCGGTGTCCCAGCATTTT,CAISESLDPVSQHF
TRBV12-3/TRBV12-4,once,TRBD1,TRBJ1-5,TGTGCCAGCAGCTACAGGGGATCGTATCAGCCCCAGCATTTT,CASSYRGSYQPQHF
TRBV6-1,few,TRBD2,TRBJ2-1,TGTGCCAGCAGTCCCGGGAGGGGGTCCTACAATGAGCAGTTCTTC,CASSPGRGSYNEQFF
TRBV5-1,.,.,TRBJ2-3,TGCGCCAGCAGCCACGACGGGGTTCGCACAGATACGCAGTATTTT,CASSHDGVRTDTQYF
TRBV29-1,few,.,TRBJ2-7,TGCAGCGTTGGGGCGGGACCCTACGAGCAGTACTTC,CSVGAGPYEQYF
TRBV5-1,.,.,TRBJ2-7,TGCGCCAGCAGCTCCTCTACTATTTCCTACGAGCAGTACTTC,CASSSSTISYEQYF
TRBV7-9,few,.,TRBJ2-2,TGTGCCAGCAGCTTGCCAGGGGACACCGGGGAGCTGTTTTTT,CASSLPGDTGELFF
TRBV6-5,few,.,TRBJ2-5,TGTGCCAGCAGTTTGGGGATAGGCGAGACCCAGTACTTC,CASSLGIGETQYF
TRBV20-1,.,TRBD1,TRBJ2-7,TGCAGTGCCAGGGACAGGGGGGGGGTAGGCGAGCAGTACTTC,CSARDRGGVGEQYF
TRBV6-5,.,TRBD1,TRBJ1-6,TGTGCCAGCAGTTACTCCCAGGGGGCGTTTTCGTTTTCACCCCTCCACTTT,CASSYSQGAFSFSPLHF
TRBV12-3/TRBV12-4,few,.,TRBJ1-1,TGTGCCAGCTGGTGGGGCACTGAAGCTTTCTTT,CASWWGTEAFF
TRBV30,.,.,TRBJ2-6,TGTGCCTGGAGTGTACAGGGCAGGGTTGGCTCTGGGGCCAACGTCCTGACTTTC,CAWSVQGRVGSGANVLTF
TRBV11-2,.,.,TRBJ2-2,TGTGCCAGCAGCTTTTTCCTGCCCATAGCCTACACCGGGGAGCTGTTTTTT,CASSFFLPIAYTGELFF
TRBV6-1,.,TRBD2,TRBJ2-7,TGTGCCACCCGTAGGACTAGCGTCTTGAGCTCCTACGAGCAGTACTTC,CATRRTSVLSSYEQYF
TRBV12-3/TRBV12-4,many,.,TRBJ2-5,TGTGCCAGCAGCCCCCCTTTGAGAGGAGGGTCGGAGACCCAGTACTTC,CASSPPLRGGSETQYF
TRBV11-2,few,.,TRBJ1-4,TGTGCCAGCAGCGCGACGGCTGGATATGAAAAACTGTTTTTT,CASSATAGYEKLFF
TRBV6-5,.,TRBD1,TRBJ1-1,TGTGCCAGCAGTGGAAGGGACAGGTTAGCTTTCTTT,CASSGRDRLAFF
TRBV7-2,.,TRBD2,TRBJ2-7,TGTGCCAGCAGCCCACCTCCCGGACTAGCGGGAGATGACGAGCAGTACTTC,CASSPPPGLAGDDEQYF
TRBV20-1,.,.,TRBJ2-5,TGCAGTGCCCGGGCCCTAAGAGACCAAGAGACCCAGTACTTC,CSARALRDQETQYF
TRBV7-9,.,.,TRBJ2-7,TGTGCCAGCAGCAACCGGGGCCGGCAGTACTTC,CASSNRGRQYF
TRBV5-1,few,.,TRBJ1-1,TGCGCCAGCAGCAGTGCTACCAAGGGCACTGAAGCTTTCTTT,CASSSATKGTEAFF
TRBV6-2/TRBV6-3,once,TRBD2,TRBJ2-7,TGTGCCAGCAGGCGGACTAGCGGGAGCTACGAGCAGTACTTC,CASRRTSGSYEQYF
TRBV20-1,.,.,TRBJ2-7,TGCAGTGCTCTGCGGATGGGGGTTTCCTACGAGCAGTACTTC,CSALRMGVSYEQYF
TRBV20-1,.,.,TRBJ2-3,TGCAGTGCTCGGGACCAGTTTTCAGATACGCAGTATTTT,CSARDQFSDTQYF
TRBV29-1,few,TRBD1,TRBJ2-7,TGCAGCGTTGCGCCGGGACAGGGCCCCTACGAGCAGTACTTC,CSVAPGQGPYEQYF